Included here is one T cell receptor beta chain sequence, with context. Its antigen is currently unknown. Germline is not matched at one junction end, which may reflect a read error. Since all of the isolated RNA was reverse transcribed, expressed TCRB transcripts were what got sequenced. This table comes from immunoSEQ multiplex PCR, and its TCRdb copy is limited to in-frame clones, with some not included. Found here are some 350,000 clones, roughly 13% of them singletons; the top ten hold 0.015%. This record comes from a study of beta chain features in type 1 diabetes. Study overall: Sorted cells examined across all samples numbered around 100 million. Study-level points and caveats: Shortening of TCRB CDR3s, moderate but significant, appeared in all four CD4+ subsets of Type 1 diabetes patients. When VDJ junctions were examined, type 1 diabetes patients showed fewer insertions and more deletions. There was a possibility that cDNA sequencing over-represented cells with high TCR expression.

Germline V lookup: CDR1 SGHVS, CDR2 FQNEAQ. This CDR3 has 15 residues. The V gene is TRBV7-8, the J gene TRBJ2-3; 9 positions match TRBD2. Material: naive CD4+ T cells from blood. The TCR sequence derives from a woman aged 18 to 35 with type 1 diabetes. CDR3 in DNA: TGTGCCAGCAGCTTAGCGCGGGGGGGATCAGAAACGCAGTATTTT. This encodes CASSLARGGSETQYF.